A single sample is the source of the 3 T cell receptor beta chains below, sequenced in a study of molecular identifiers for immune sequencing clone quantification. One entry per CDR3 protein, called by TCRdb with MiXCR from the PCR reads. The repertoire holds approximately 680,000 distinct CDR3 sequences, with about 25% as singletons. Input material: naive CD8+ T cells from blood, with Jurkat cell RNA spiked in. Subset described: FACS-sorted CD8+CD4-CCR7+CD45RA+ naive T cells. Receptors were obtained from a human donor in good health. Some libraries in this study had Jurkat cell RNA spiked in.

The sample holds many counts of this clonotype. The rearrangement uses TRBV2 and TRBJ2-3; weak D call: TRBD2 (5 bases). Between the trimmed V and J ends, which lost 7 bases and 6 bases, there was a span of 20 bases. CDR1 is SNHLY, CDR2 FYNNEI, per germline. This CDR3 is built from 15 residues. CDR3 loop: CASKGVLPQADTQYF. Here the CDR3 DNA reads TGTGCCAGCAAGGGAGTACTCCCGCAAGCGGATACGCAGTATTTT.

This clonotype was counted ten times or more. The gene calls are TRBV2 and TRBJ2-1; 12 bases align to TRBD2. The CDR3 loop spans 13 amino acids. Unmatched junction bases numbered 4, after V lost 8 bases and J lost 8 bases. Germline lookup yields CDR1 SNHLY and CDR2 FYNNEI. CDR3 region: CASPSGRDDEQFF. The CDR3 region has the DNA TGTGCCAGCCCTAGCGGGAGGGATGATGAGCAGTTCTTC.

DNA of the CDR3: TGTGCTAGTGGGACAGCGGGGGGCAAGGAGACCCAGTACTTC. This gives the protein CASGTAGGKETQYF. The chain is built from TRBV12-5 and TRBJ2-5; 9 positions agree with TRBD2. Germline CDR1 is LGHNT and CDR2 is FRNRAP. V lost 6 bases to trimming and J lost 5 bases; unmatched junction nucleotides: 7. The CDR3 runs 14 residues. Complete variable domain (other parts from reference TRBV12-5 and TRBJ2-5): DARVTQTPRHKVTEMGQEVTMRCQPILGHNTVFWYRQTMMQGLELLAYFRNRAPLDDSGMPKDRFSAEMPDATLATLKIQPSEPRDSAVYFCASGTAGGKETQYFGPGTRLLVL.